These T cell receptor beta chains were read from a single sample in a study of blood T cells in healthy people across ages. TCRdb reprocessed the 5' RACE reads via MiXCR and lists one record per CDR3 protein. In the table there are approximately 1.5 million distinct CDR3 sequences, about 35% of which are singletons. Sequenced input: blood. The origin of the receptors is a woman in her thirties in good health. The CDR3 runs from the conserved cysteine through the conserved F or W. D genes are given only for firm matches.

TRBD1,TRBV5-5,TRBJ2-7,CASRTGQGSHEQYF
.,TRBV4-1,TRBJ2-7,CASSQGQGEVYEQYF
TRBD2,TRBV20-1,TRBJ2-5,CSAREGLTQETQYF
.,TRBV29-1,TRBJ2-3,CSVEGAGPGDTQYF
TRBD1,TRBV9,TRBJ2-5,CASSVGQGQTQYF
TRBD2,TRBV28,TRBJ2-1,CASSPWVTSGRFEQFF
.,TRBV5-5,.,CASSSLGGPYYEQYF
TRBD1,TRBV7-8,TRBJ1-2,CASSLSSGRTGRRTNYGYTF
.,TRBV2,TRBJ2-3,CASSTGTPADTQYF
.,TRBV3-1,TRBJ1-1,CASSQDLSTGNEAFF
.,TRBV20-1,TRBJ2-3,CSLGGPQGLSDTQYF
.,TRBV20-1,TRBJ2-5,CNARTGDSCSKQYF
.,TRBV2,.,CASSYTSYYEQYF
TRBD1,TRBV6-6,TRBJ1-1,CASSYWGDRADTEAFF
.,TRBV20-1,TRBJ2-3,CSARPQHRSTDTQYF
.,TRBV20-1,TRBJ2-7,CSARDLRVGDVSEQYF
.,TRBV20-1,TRBJ1-1,CSVGKGRGTEAFF
.,TRBV29-1,TRBJ2-5,CSVEGGPKKTVLGTQYF
.,TRBV9,TRBJ1-4,CASTAGGSGEKLFF
TRBD1,TRBV6-5,TRBJ1-2,CASSYRSYRGRENYGYTF
.,TRBV10-3,TRBJ1-2,CAISVPTDYGYTF
TRBD2,TRBV11-2,TRBJ2-3,CASRLRGLAGQRTDTQYF
.,TRBV6-2/TRBV6-3,TRBJ2-1,CASSYSEYSYNEQFF
.,TRBV30,TRBJ1-5,CAWSTTGYVQPQHF
TRBD2,TRBV20-1,TRBJ2-7,CSARFSGRGYEQYF
.,TRBV10-3,TRBJ2-1,CAIKPSGSYNEQFF
.,TRBV20-1,TRBJ1-2,CSAATGMNYGYTF
.,TRBV10-3,.,CAIPPTGFEQYF
.,TRBV11-2,TRBJ2-1,CASSWPFGRENINEQFF
.,TRBV11-2,TRBJ2-3,CASSRVISTDTQYF
TRBD2,TRBV20-1,TRBJ2-7,CSAKRDLSSYEQYF
.,TRBV20-1,TRBJ2-3,CSAREGGEATDTQYF
TRBD1,TRBV27,TRBJ1-2,CASSWGTGLDNYGYTF
.,TRBV29-1,TRBJ2-7,CSVEFVGSYEQYF
TRBD2,TRBV27,.,CASRATSGSREQYF
TRBD1,TRBV25-1,TRBJ2-5,CASSNRDSRETQYF
.,TRBV20-1,TRBJ1-2,CSAQDRASYGYTF
.,TRBV29-1,TRBJ1-5,CSVAMGGQSNQPQHF
.,TRBV19,TRBJ1-1,CASTPDRRHTEAFF
TRBD1,TRBV5-4,TRBJ1-2,CASSSAQGDGYTF
.,TRBV29-1,TRBJ1-1,CSVLVPMNTEAFF
.,TRBV4-1,TRBJ1-5,CASSQDRELPQHF
TRBD2,TRBV20-1,TRBJ2-1,CSARLAGGPAKSVFF
.,TRBV25-1,TRBJ1-1,CASSEEQGWDTEAFF
.,TRBV6-2/TRBV6-3,TRBJ2-7,CASRDVGPYEQYF
TRBD2,TRBV20-1,TRBJ2-3,CSATGTSGPSDTQYF
.,TRBV2,TRBJ2-3,CASSELGRGNIDTQYF